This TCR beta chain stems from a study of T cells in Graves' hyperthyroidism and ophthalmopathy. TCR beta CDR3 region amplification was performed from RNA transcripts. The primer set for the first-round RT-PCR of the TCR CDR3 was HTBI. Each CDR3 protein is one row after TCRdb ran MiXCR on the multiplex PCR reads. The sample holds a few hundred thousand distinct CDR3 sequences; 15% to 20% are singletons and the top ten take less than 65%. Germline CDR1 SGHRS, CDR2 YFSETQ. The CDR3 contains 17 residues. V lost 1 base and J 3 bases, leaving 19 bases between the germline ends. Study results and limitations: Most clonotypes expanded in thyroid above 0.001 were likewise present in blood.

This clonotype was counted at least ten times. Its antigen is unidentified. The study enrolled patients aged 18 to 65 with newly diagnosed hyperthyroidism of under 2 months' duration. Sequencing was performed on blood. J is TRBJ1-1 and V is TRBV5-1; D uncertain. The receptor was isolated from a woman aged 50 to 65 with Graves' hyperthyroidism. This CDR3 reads CASSLKGIVGIHTEAFF. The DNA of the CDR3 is TGCGCCAGCAGCTTGAAGGGTATTGTGGGGATCCACACTGAAGCTTTCTTT.